This TCR beta chain was identified during a study of cytotoxic CD8 clonotypes in ibrutinib-treated CLL (dated by TCRdb to the early 2020s). Study-wide context: The cohort had 11 relapsed/refractory and 15 treatment-naive patients; approximately 17 were IGHV unmutated. Responses were partial in approximately 24 patients and complete in 2; after median about 68 months follow-up, around 15 stayed in remission and about 12 progressed. Response samples were taken after a median of approximately eleven months on treatment, ranging from about 6 to 36 months. On average, each sample had a few hundred thousand productive templates and around 100,000 productive rearrangements. Longitudinal samples were available for about 30% of the 86 trial participants. Cryopreserved peripheral blood mononuclear cells were collected before treatment, at response, and at either disease progression or sustained remission. All remission and progressive disease samples were collected while patients were still receiving ibrutinib. Findings and caveats that apply to the study as a whole: Clonality rose at ibrutinib response, remained stable during sustained remission, and dropped back toward baseline at progression. Sampling times were not matched between sustained-remission and progressing patients, and lymph node repertoires were not studied. Public clonotypes were found to be uncommon and were observed to contract or remain stable during treatment; the increase in clonality was shown to reflect expansion of private clonotypes at ibrutinib response. Baseline clonality exceeded that of age-matched healthy donors and correlated strongly with circulating CD8+ T-cell counts.

This clone has only one observation. Its binding antigen is unknown. Base qualities were left out, and no much larger clone turns up one base away. The goal of deep resolution MiSeq sequencing was a depth between 1 in 1 million and 1 in 200,000 T cells, and coverage averaged 10x per clonotype. The immunoSEQ hsTCRB Kit was used to generate TCR beta libraries. In the original analysis: ImmunoSEQ Data Assistant and ImmunoSEQ Analyzer were used for data analysis, and V, D and J genes were assigned according to IMGT definitions. Clonality, with values ranging from 0 to 1, was calculated as one minus the normalized Shannon entropy of productive rearrangement frequencies. Public clonotype analysis was restricted to overrepresented clonotypes comprising at least 0.05% of each patient's repertoire. Repertoires from more than ten age-matched healthy donors in immuneACCESS were used as clonality controls. This is the immuneACCESS table as TCRdb keeps it, with only in-frame sequences that have V and J called. A part of the clones is gone; compared with another copy, unresolved V genes explain less than half, and the rest is unexplained. That table supplies the V and J calls and clone size; D and trimming were determined from the DNA. In this sample the table shows about 330,000 clones, 67% of which occur a single time. Approximately 6% of the sample comes from the top ten.

The cysteine opens and the phenylalanine closes a CDR3 of 14 amino acids. Only the CDR3 part of the read is kept: 42 bases, read in frame from the first base. CDR1 is given as SGHAT and CDR2 as FQNNGV, both from the germline V gene. The junction shows trimming of 5 bases on V and 0 bases on J, plus 10 bases between the germline ends. For TCR beta library preparation, about 2.2 micrograms of genomic DNA was extracted from cryopreserved PBMCs. Longitudinal blood samples from CLL patients on ibrutinib monotherapy underwent high-throughput TCR beta sequencing. The patients took part in an open-label, single-center phase 2 trial of ibrutinib monotherapy.

The sequence was obtained from a human donor with chronic lymphocytic leukemia. The sequences come from PBMCs, collected after 36 months of ibrutinib treatment. The sequence is built from TRBV11-2 and TRBJ2-5; the best D guess is TRBD2, with 6 bases matching. The CDR3 protein is CASSDRDYQETQYF. Read as DNA, the sequence is TGTGCCAGCAGCGACCGGGACTACCAAGAGACCCAGTACTTC. The variable domain in full, with residues beyond the CDR3 obtained from the reference TRBV11-2 and TRBJ2-5 genes, is EAGVAQSPRYKIIEKRQSVAFWCNPISGHATLYWYQQILGQGPKLLIQFQNNGVVDDSQLPKDRFSAERLKGVDSTLKIQPAKLEDSAVYLCASSDRDYQETQYFGPGTRLLVL.